This paragraph covers one TCR beta chain sequence. Its antigen is currently unknown. These data originate in a study of cytomegalovirus exposure and HLA in healthy donors. Data came from immunoSEQ multiplex PCR; TCRdb stores just in-frame clones and leaves some out. The sample contains 180,000 or so clones, around nine tenths of which appear only once. CDR3 size: 17 residues. V lost 1 base and J lost 3; bases outside the gene matches: 6. Germline loops: CDR1 SGDLS, CDR2 YYNGEE. Notes on the study in general: Specificity for CMV antigens was confirmed in vitro for three of the CMV-associated chains.

The sequence was obtained from a man under 40 in good health and CMV-seropositive. The material sequenced was PBMCs. This chain uses TRBV9 with TRBJ2-1, with 11 bases that match TRBD2. CDR3 in amino acids: CASSVREGTSGYNEQFF. The CDR3 DNA follows: TGTGCCAGCAGCGTAAGGGAGGGGACTAGCGGCTACAATGAGCAGTTCTTC.